Listed below are T cell receptor beta chains from one sample, sequenced in a study of PD-1 blockade in classical Hodgkin lymphoma. Method: immunoSEQ multiplex PCR; TCRdb's copy keeps in-frame clones and lacks some. Of 50,000 to 65,000 clones in the sample, roughly 87% are singletons; the top ten hold about 8.1%. The sample consisted of peripheral blood mononuclear cells (PBMCs), taken before the fourth cycle of nivolumab. The receptors come from a human donor with classical Hodgkin lymphoma. CDR3s include the opening cysteine and the closing phenylalanine or tryptophan. The D gene is left open where the match is weak. Clone size is given for some rows only: seen once, a few or many times, or a class if the clone is expanded.

V gene,J gene,clone size,D gene,CDR3 length,CDR3 DNA,CDR3 protein
TRBV5-1,TRBJ2-3,.,TRBD1,20,TGCGCCAGCAGCCCCGGACAGGGGGTCCGTATTCGCGTAGGCACAGATACGCAGTATTTT,CASSPGQGVRIRVGTDTQYF
TRBV5-6,TRBJ2-3,.,TRBD1,16,TGTGCCAGCAGCTTGGTCCCAGGGGGAATCGCAGATACGCAGTATTTT,CASSLVPGGIADTQYF
TRBV5-1,TRBJ1-1,.,.,16,TGCGCCAGCAAATACTGGGTGGGAGGGGCTGACACTGAAGCTTTCTTT,CASKYWVGGADTEAFF
TRBV6-5,TRBJ1-1,.,TRBD1,15,TGTGCCAGCAGTTACTCGAGACAGGGGCACACTGAAGCTTTCTTT,CASSYSRQGHTEAFF
TRBV27,TRBJ2-2,.,.,12,TGTGCCAGCAGTTCGTGGCACGGGGAGCTGTTTTTT,CASSSWHGELFF
TRBV7-9,TRBJ2-3,once,.,15,TGTGCCAGCAGCTTGGGAACCACTAGCACAGATACGCAGTATTTT,CASSLGTTSTDTQYF
TRBV6-5,TRBJ1-6,.,.,12,TGTGCCAGCAGTTATATCGGTTCACCCCTCCACTTT,CASSYIGSPLHF
TRBV30,TRBJ1-5,.,.,13,TGTGCCTGGAGCTCCGGACAGAATCAGCCCCAGCATTTT,CAWSSGQNQPQHF
TRBV27,TRBJ2-5,.,.,15,TGTGCCAGCAGTTTAAACGGGATTGAAGGTTTAACCCAGTACTTC,CASSLNGIEGLTQYF
TRBV2,TRBJ1-2,.,TRBD1,13,TGTGCCAGCAGTGAAGACAGGGGACGGGGCTACACCTTC,CASSEDRGRGYTF
TRBV6-5,TRBJ2-2,.,TRBD2,14,TGTGCCAGCAGTTGGGAGGGGAACACCGGGGAGCTGTTTTTT,CASSWEGNTGELFF
TRBV5-1,TRBJ1-2,once,TRBD1,13,TGCGCCAGCAGCTTGGAGGGGGCCTATGGCTACACCTTC,CASSLEGAYGYTF